Listed here are 26 T cell receptor beta chains from one sample, sequenced in a study of Graves' ophthalmopathy and Graves' hyperthyroidism. Amplification of TCR beta CDR3 regions used RNA transcripts. Following a first-round RT-PCR that used HTBI primers, a second-round multiplex PCR was carried out. From the multiplex PCR reads, TCRdb called clonotypes with MiXCR, one entry per CDR3 protein. This sample has around 600,000 distinct CDR3 sequences, with over 40% found just once. The specimen was peripheral blood. All receptors derive from an adult man with Graves' ophthalmopathy.

This clonotype was counted many times. The chain couples TRBV7-2 to TRBJ2-7, with 7 positions matching TRBD1. This CDR3 is 14 amino acids long. Germline values: CDR1 SGHTA, CDR2 FQGNSA. Losses at the gene ends were 5 bases for V and 2 bases for J; bases not matched to a gene: 6. The CDR3 region is CASSRQGGTYEQYF. For the CDR3, the DNA is TGTGCCAGCAGCCGACAGGGTGGCACCTACGAGCAGTACTTC.

In its sample, this clonotype was seen many times. This chain connects TRBV20-1 to TRBJ1-2; the D gene is possibly TRBD1 (5 bases). From germline, CDR1 is DFQATT and CDR2 SNEGSKA (reference sequence). V was clipped by 3 bases and J by 4 bases, with 12 bases between them. There are 13 residues in the CDR3. CDR3 DNA sequence: TGCAGTGCTAGCCAGGCAGGGACCTATGGCTACACCTTC. Residues: CSASQAGTYGYTF.

Comment on this clonotype: Compared with germline, one end of the junction differs, possibly owing to a read error. The chain carries TRBV10-3 and TRBJ1-2; 7 positions match TRBD1. Looked up from germline, CDR1 is ENHRY and CDR2 is SYGVKD. The CDR3 loop spans 15 amino acids. The DNA of the CDR3 is TGTGCCAGCAGTTACGGGACAGTCCGAACGGATGGCTACACCTTC. This translates into CASSYGTVRTDGYTF.

Concerning this clonotype: A much more abundant neighbour one base away suggests this may be a read error. The chain uses TRBV11-2 and TRBJ1-1; D is uncertain. The CDR3 is 14 residues long. Germline CDR1 and CDR2: SGHAT and FQNNGV. V gave up 5 bases and J gave up 4 bases, with 14 bases separating them. CDR3: CASSPRRVSTEAFF. The CDR3 coding sequence is TGTGCCAGCAGCCCAAGACGGGTGAGCACTGAAGCTTTCTTT.

This clonotype was detected ten times or more. V is TRBV5-1 and J is TRBJ2-2; D remains unclear. CDR1 SGHRS and CDR2 YFSETQ come from the germline V gene. Trimming removed 5 bases at V and 7 bases at J, with 18 bases between. This CDR3 is 15 amino acids long. CDR3 sequence: CASSRPPLDGGELFF. The CDR3 bases are TGCGCCAGCAGTCGGCCCCCCTTGGATGGCGGGGAGCTGTTTTTT.

With regard to this clonotype: A read error is likely, as this CDR3 ends without the conserved phenylalanine or tryptophan. The DNA is left out, because the CDR3 cannot be placed on it with certainty; the CDR3 is given as TCRdb lists it. The J gene is TRBJ2-2, the V gene TRBV24-1; TRBD1, the table's D call, was not compared with the DNA. Germline V gene data show CDR1 as KGHDR and CDR2 as SFDVKD. With termini counted, the CDR3 has 9 amino acids. CDR3 loop: CATRNTQGD.

To note about this clonotype: A read error may be the cause here, since a much bigger clone is one base away. The chain combines TRBV11-2 with TRBJ1-2; D uncertain. This CDR3 has 11 residues. Germline CDR1 SGHAT, CDR2 FQNNGV. The V end was cut by 3 bases, the J end by 12 bases, with 11 bases between. CDR3 sequence (DNA): TGTGCCAGCAGCTTGGGAGAACCCCACACCTTC. Its protein product is CASSLGEPHTF.

This clonotype was seen a handful of times. J is TRBJ1-5 and V is TRBV2, with 7 bases that match TRBD1. V lost 6 bases and J lost 7; bases outside the gene matches: 6. In germline, CDR1 is SNHLY, CDR2 FYNNEI. The CDR3 length is 13 residues. CDR3 coding DNA: TGTGCCAGCAGCGACGACAGGGAGCAGCCCCAGCATTTT. Translated: CASSDDREQPQHF.

The table lists this clonotype with a few counts. The J gene is TRBJ2-5, the V gene TRBV10-3; D gene ambiguous. With the DNA end fitting TRBJ2-1 better, the J assignment may be wrong. This CDR3 spans 13 amino acids. Per the germline V gene, CDR1 is ENHRY and CDR2 is SYGVKD. The CDR3 bases are TGTGCCATCAGTGAGTCGTCTGCCAATGAGCAGTTCTTC. This codes for CAISESSANEQFF.

This clonotype was observed a few times. V and J are TRBV6-6 and TRBJ1-1, with a weak D call TRBD1 (5 bases). Per the germline V gene, CDR1 is MNHNY and CDR2 is SVGAGI (reference sequence). V shed 0 bases and J shed 2 bases, with 13 bases lying between them. The CDR3 extends over 16 amino acids. Here the CDR3 reads CASSYSIGAPNTEAFF. As DNA, the CDR3 is TGTGCCAGCAGTTACTCGATAGGGGCCCCTAACACTGAAGCTTTCTTT.

The V and J genes are TRBV6-1 and TRBJ2-7, with 7 bases lining up with TRBD1. The germline CDR1 and CDR2 sequences are MNHNS and SASEGT. This CDR3 contains 15 residues. V shed 6 bases, J shed 6 bases, and the junction held 14 bases outside the gene matches. This CDR3 reads CASSFQPTGFSEQYF. CDR3 nucleotide sequence: TGTGCCAGCAGCTTTCAGCCGACAGGGTTCTCCGAGCAGTACTTC.

In the case of this clonotype: At one end the junction does not follow the germline gene, possibly because of a read error. The CDR3 sequence: CATSRGRGWTGHGHTF. The CDR3 nucleotides are TGTGCCACCAGCAGAGGTCGGGGTTGGACAGGCCATGGCCACACCTTC. The V and J genes are TRBV15 and TRBJ1-2; 7 nucleotides match TRBD1. The CDR3 spans 16 residues. The germline V gene encodes CDR1 LNHNV and CDR2 YYDKDF (reference sequence).

This clonotype was seen repeatedly, ten times or more. This chain joins TRBV15 and TRBJ1-6; D gene ambiguous. The germline V gene encodes CDR1 LNHNV and CDR2 YYDKDF (reference sequence). There are 16 residues in the CDR3. The V gene lost 1 base and the J gene lost 0 bases, with 7 bases spanning the gap. CDR3 residues: CATSRARGSYNSPLHF. The CDR3 region has the DNA TGTGCCACCAGCAGAGCGCGGGGCTCCTATAATTCACCCCTCCACTTT.

This clonotype appeared many times. For the CDR3, the DNA is TGTGCCCCGACGGAGGGGTCCTACGAGCAGTACTTC. Encoded protein: CAPTEGSYEQYF. The J gene is TRBJ2-7, the V gene TRBV10-3, with D possibly matching TRBD2 (6 bases). V lost 11 bases and J 1 base, leaving 12 bases between the germline ends. CDR3 length: 12 amino acids. Germline V gene sequence: CDR1 ENHRY, CDR2 SYGVKD.

Of note for this clonotype: Given the absence of the conserved phenylalanine or tryptophan at the CDR3 end, a read error is likely. No DNA is shown, since the ends of the CDR3 on it are uncertain; the CDR3 is the one TCRdb lists. The V gene is TRBV7-9, the J gene TRBJ2-7; the D segment call TRBD2 is taken from the table without a DNA check. CDR1 and CDR2 from the germline V gene are SEHNR and FQNEAQ (reference sequence). The CDR3 extends over 11 residues, inclusive of both ends. The CDR3 loop is CASSSGTSGRI.

At least ten counts were recorded for this clonotype. This chain uses TRBV20-1 with TRBJ1-5; D might be TRBD1 (5 bases). The V and J ends lost 5 bases and 0 bases respectively, with 8 bases between them. CDR1 is DFQATT, CDR2 SNEGSKA, per germline (reference sequence). There are 13 residues in the CDR3. Here the CDR3 reads CSAPDSSNQPQHF. CDR3 DNA: TGCAGTGCTCCCGACAGTAGCAATCAGCCCCAGCATTTT.

This clonotype showed up just a few times. The chain combines TRBV30 with TRBJ1-4; D remains unclear. The CDR3 totals 10 residues. The V and J ends lost 4 bases and 8 bases respectively, with 5 bases between them. CDR1 is GTSNPN, CDR2 SVGIG, per germline (reference sequence). The CDR3 protein is CAWKGEKLFF. CDR3 DNA sequence: TGTGCCTGGAAGGGCGAAAAACTGTTTTTT. The full variable domain, completed using reference TRBV30 and TRBJ1-4, is SQTIHQWPATLVQPVGSPLSLECTVEGTSNPNLYWYRQAAGRGLQLLFYSVGIGQISSEVPQNLSASRPQDRQFILSSKKLLLSDSGFYLCAWKGEKLFFGSGTQLSVL.

The chain is built from TRBV30 and TRBJ1-1; weak D call: TRBD1 (6 bases). The length of the CDR3 is 12 residues. Germline CDR1 reads GTSNPN; CDR2 reads SVGIG (reference sequence). The CDR3 region is CATDSFNTEAFF. The DNA for the CDR3 is TGTGCGACGGACAGTTTCAACACTGAAGCTTTCTTT. Using reference TRBV30 and TRBJ1-1 for the parts outside the CDR3, the full variable domain is SQTIHQWPATLVQPVGSPLSLECTVEGTSNPNLYWYRQAAGRGLQLLFYSVGIGQISSEVPQNLSASRPQDRQFILSSKKLLLSDSGFYLCATDSFNTEAFFGQGTRLTVV.

Many counts were recorded for this clonotype. The chain joins TRBV7-8 to TRBJ1-5, with a possible D match to TRBD1 (6 bases). From germline, CDR1 is SGHVS and CDR2 FQNEAQ. The CDR3 runs to 16 residues. Trimming took off 3 bases at V and 5 bases at J, with 17 bases between the two ends. The CDR3, as DNA: TGTGCCAGCAGCTTGTGGGGAGGACAGTACGATCAGCCCCAGCATTTT. It yields the protein CASSLWGGQYDQPQHF.

The chain carries TRBV7-9 and TRBJ2-7, with 11 bases matching TRBD1. Germline V gives CDR1 SEHNR, CDR2 FQNEAQ (reference sequence). The trim removed 4 bases at V and 2 bases at J, leaving 4 bases unmatched. CDR3 length: 15 residues. The CDR3 bases are TGTGCCAGCAGCTCCGGGGACAGGGGGACCTACGAGCAGTACTTC. It specifies CASSSGDRGTYEQYF.

This clonotype was seen ten or more times. This chain joins TRBV20-1 and TRBJ1-2, with D hard to call. Trimming took off 3 bases at V and 6 bases at J, with 2 bases between the two ends. There are 9 residues in the CDR3. Germline values: CDR1 DFQATT, CDR2 SNEGSKA (reference sequence). CDR3 sequence (DNA): TGCAGTGCTAGGGATGGCTACACCTTC. Its protein is CSARDGYTF.

This clonotype was observed at least ten times. This rearrangement joins TRBV9 to TRBJ2-5, with D perhaps given as TRBD1 or TRBD2 (7 bases each). This CDR3 has 14 residues. In germline, CDR1 is SGDLS, CDR2 YYNGEE. The V gene lost 4 bases and the J gene lost 5 bases, with 15 bases spanning the gap. For the CDR3, the DNA is TGTGCCAGCAGCCCAGGGGGAGGGCTGGAGACCCAGTACTTC. Translating it yields CASSPGGGLETQYF.

A note on this clonotype: Relative to the germline gene, one junction end is altered; a read error may explain this. CDR3 sequence (DNA): TGTCCCAGCAGCATAGGCGAAAAACTGTTTTTT. Translation: CPSSIGEKLFF. This chain uses TRBV7-8 with TRBJ1-4; D uncertain. There are 11 residues in the CDR3. CDR1 and CDR2 from the germline V gene are SGHVS and FQNEAQ.

This clonotype was seen a few times. The CDR3 loop reads CASSLGGQINEKLFF. The CDR3 nucleotides are TGTGCCAGCAGCTTGGGCGGGCAGATTAATGAAAAACTGTTTTTT. The chain is built from TRBV7-9 and TRBJ1-4; no clear D gene. V shed 3 bases and J shed 4 bases, with 12 bases lying between them. The CDR3 is made up of 15 amino acids. In germline, CDR1 is SEHNR, CDR2 FQNEAQ (reference sequence). The full variable domain, in which reference TRBV7-9 and TRBJ1-4 provide the parts outside the CDR3, is DTGVSQNPRHKITKRGQNVTFRCDPISEHNRLYWYRQTLGQGPEFLTYFQNEAQLEKSRLLSDRFSAERPKGSFSTLEIQRTEQGDSAMYLCASSLGGQINEKLFFGSGTQLSVL.

The rearrangement uses TRBV11-2 and TRBJ2-2, with 9 bases aligning to TRBD2. Germline loops: CDR1 SGHAT, CDR2 FQNNGV. Trimming removed 0 bases from V and 5 bases from J; junction bases left unmatched: 10. CDR3 size: 18 residues. CDR3 DNA sequence: TGTGCCAGCAGCTTAGATAGGTTGCGGGAGGGCCGAACCGGGGAGCTGTTTTTT. It yields the protein CASSLDRLREGRTGELFF.

This clonotype was seen repeatedly, ten times or more. V usage is TRBV12-3 or TRBV12-4 and J usage is TRBJ1-4; TRBD1 matches 10 bases. This CDR3 contains 13 residues. Unmatched junction bases numbered 3, after V lost 8 bases and J lost 6 bases. The CDR3 here is CASEGQGYEKLFF. DNA for the CDR3: TGTGCCAGCGAGGGACAGGGGTATGAAAAACTGTTTTTT.